This TCR beta chain was profiled in a study of blood T cell repertoires in COVID-19. Study details: Acute-phase and convalescent COVID-19 samples originated in the United States, Italy and Spain.

Germline V lookup: CDR1 SGHNT, CDR2 YENEEA. V shed 4 bases and J 7 bases; nucleotides not matched to a gene: 9. The CDR3 runs 16 residues. Authors' data handling: Counts of nucleated cells, estimated from reference gene primer amplification, were obtained. TCRdb's table, derived via immunoSEQ multiplex PCR, lists solely in-frame clones and lacks some. The DNA gave D and trimming, while V, J and clone size come from that table. Among around 170,000 clones listed, about 88% were seen once. Sequenced sample: peripheral blood. This chain uses TRBV11-3 with TRBJ2-3; 12 nucleotides agree with TRBD2. This TCR came from a man aged 55-75 years with COVID-19, enrolled during active disease. DNA for the CDR3: TGTGCCAGCAGCTCAAGGACTAGCGGGGCCCCCAATACGCAGTATTTT. This codes for CASSSRTSGAPNTQYF.